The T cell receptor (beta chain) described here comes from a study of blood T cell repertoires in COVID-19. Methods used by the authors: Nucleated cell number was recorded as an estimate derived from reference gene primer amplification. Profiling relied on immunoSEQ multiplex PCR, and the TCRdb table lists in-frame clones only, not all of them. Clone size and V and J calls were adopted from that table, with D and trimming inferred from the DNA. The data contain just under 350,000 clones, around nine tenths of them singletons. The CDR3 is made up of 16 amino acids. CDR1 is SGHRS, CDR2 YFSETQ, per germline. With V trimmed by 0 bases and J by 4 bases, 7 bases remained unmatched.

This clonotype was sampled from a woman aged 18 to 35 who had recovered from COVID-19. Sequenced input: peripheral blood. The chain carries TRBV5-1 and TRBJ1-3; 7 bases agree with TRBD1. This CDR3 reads CASSLVSGTVGNTIYF. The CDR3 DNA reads TGCGCCAGCAGCTTGGTGAGTGGGACAGTCGGAAACACCATATATTTT.